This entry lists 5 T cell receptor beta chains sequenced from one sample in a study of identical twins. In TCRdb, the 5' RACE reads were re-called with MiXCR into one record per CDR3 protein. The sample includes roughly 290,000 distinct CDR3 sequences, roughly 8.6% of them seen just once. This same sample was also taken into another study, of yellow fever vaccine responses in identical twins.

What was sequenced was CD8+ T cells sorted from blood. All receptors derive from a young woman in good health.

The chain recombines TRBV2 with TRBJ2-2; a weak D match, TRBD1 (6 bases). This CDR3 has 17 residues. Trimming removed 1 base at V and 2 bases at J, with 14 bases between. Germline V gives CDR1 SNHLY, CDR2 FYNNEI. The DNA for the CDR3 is TGTGCCAGCAGTGAAGTGAAGGGACAAAGAAACACCGGGGAGCTGTTTTTT. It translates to CASSEVKGQRNTGELFF.

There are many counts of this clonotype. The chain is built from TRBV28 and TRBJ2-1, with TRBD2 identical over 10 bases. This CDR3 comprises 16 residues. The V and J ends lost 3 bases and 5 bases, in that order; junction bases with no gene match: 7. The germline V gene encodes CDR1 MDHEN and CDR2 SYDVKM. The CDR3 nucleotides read TGTGCCAGCAGTTTCCCCCAGCGGGAGGGTCACAATGAGCAGTTCTTC. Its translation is CASSFPQREGHNEQFF.

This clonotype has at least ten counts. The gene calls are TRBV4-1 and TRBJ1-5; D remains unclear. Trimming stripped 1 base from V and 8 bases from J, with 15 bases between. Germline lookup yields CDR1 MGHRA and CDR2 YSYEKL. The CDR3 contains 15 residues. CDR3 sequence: CASSQGVRLLEPQHF. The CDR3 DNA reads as TGCGCCAGCAGCCAAGGTGTCAGGCTGCTGGAGCCCCAGCATTTT.

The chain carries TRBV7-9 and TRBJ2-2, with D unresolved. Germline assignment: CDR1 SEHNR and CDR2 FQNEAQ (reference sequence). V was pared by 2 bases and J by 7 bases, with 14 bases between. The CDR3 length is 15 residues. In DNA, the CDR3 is TGTGCCAGCAGCTTACGGGCAGGTTTACGCGGGGAGCTGTTTTTT. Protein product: CASSLRAGLRGELFF.

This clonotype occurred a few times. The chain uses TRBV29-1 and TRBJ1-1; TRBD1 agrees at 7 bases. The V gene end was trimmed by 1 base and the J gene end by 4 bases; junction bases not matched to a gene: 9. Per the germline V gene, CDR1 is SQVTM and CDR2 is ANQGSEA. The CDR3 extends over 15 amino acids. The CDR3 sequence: CSVEGSRDRSTEAFF. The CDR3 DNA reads TGCAGCGTTGAAGGGAGTAGGGACAGATCCACTGAAGCTTTCTTT.